This T cell receptor (beta chain) was recovered during a study of blood T cell repertoires in COVID-19. Background on the study: Whether acute or convalescent, the COVID-19 samples came from the United States, Italy and Spain. T cells, B-cell-depleted T cells, or PBMCs supplied cDNA or gDNA.

The CDR3 has 13 residues. V shed 6 bases and J 6 bases; nucleotides not matched to a gene: 6. Germline V gene sequence: CDR1 LNHDA, CDR2 SQIVND (reference sequence). The sample holds one count of this clone. In the authors' workflow: Estimation of nucleated cell counts was performed using reference gene primer amplification. The repertoire was sequenced with immunoSEQ multiplex PCR; TCRdb's copy has only in-frame clones and lacks some. V and J calls and clone size come straight from that table; D and trimming were deduced from the DNA. The data hold about 400,000 clones, with roughly 86% observed a single time.

The clonotype originates from a woman between 40 and 55 years old with acute COVID-19. Sequenced sample: PBMCs or T cells enriched from blood (not recorded which). The J gene is TRBJ2-7, the V gene TRBV19; 9 nucleotides agree with TRBD1. The CDR3 nucleotides are TGTGCCAGTAGGCGGGACAGGGAGGGCGAGCAGTACTTC. Translating it yields CASRRDREGEQYF.